These T cell receptor beta chains were read from a single sample in a study of cytomegalovirus exposure and HLA in healthy donors. Data came from immunoSEQ multiplex PCR; TCRdb stores just in-frame clones and leaves some out. The sample holds about 97,000 clones, 73% seen once. The sequenced material came from PBMCs. These receptors came from a man in his forties or fifties in good health and CMV-seronegative. Both conserved end residues are part of each CDR3. D genes are given only for firm matches. Size is omitted from some rows. Given values are once, few, many or a class for expanded clones.

TRBJ2-2 | NA | TRBV6-6 | TRBD1 | CASSYGQGDTGELFF | TGTGCCAGCAGTTACGGACAGGGTGACACCGGGGAGCTGTTTTTT
TRBJ2-7 | few | TRBV20-1 | NA | CSVRCSYEQYF | TGCAGTGTCAGGTGCTCCTACGAGCAGTACTTC
TRBJ1-1 | NA | TRBV5-8 | TRBD1 | CASSLAIDREDTEAFF | TGTGCCAGCAGCCTTGCTATTGACAGGGAGGACACTGAAGCTTTCTTT
TRBJ2-7 | once | TRBV29-1 | TRBD2 | CSALDSGGASYEQYF | TGCAGCGCCTTAGATAGCGGGGGAGCTTCCTACGAGCAGTACTTC
TRBJ2-7 | NA | TRBV6-1 | TRBD2 | CASSQGLALYEQYF | TGTGCCAGCAGCCAGGGACTAGCCCTGTACGAGCAGTACTTC
TRBJ2-7 | NA | TRBV6-6 | NA | CASTLTLPQSEQYF | TGTGCCAGCACCCTGACACTTCCACAGAGCGAGCAGTACTTC
TRBJ2-5 | NA | TRBV5-4 | NA | CASSLGGGKETQYF | TGTGCCAGCAGCTTGGGCGGAGGAAAGGAGACCCAGTACTTC
TRBJ1-2 | NA | TRBV2 | NA | CASRAGGDGYTF | TGTGCCAGCAGGGCGGGCGGGGATGGCTACACCTTC
TRBJ2-4 | NA | TRBV5-1 | TRBD2 | CASSLGASGGGENIQYF | TGCGCCAGCAGCTTGGGAGCTAGCGGGGGAGGGGAAAACATTCAGTACTTC
TRBJ1-2 | many | TRBV6-1 | NA | CASRTASGYTF | TGTGCCAGCAGAACAGCCTCGGGCTACACCTTC
TRBJ1-2 | NA | TRBV20-1 | NA | CSANRDGYTF | TGCAGTGCTAACAGGGATGGCTACACCTTC
TRBJ1-1 | NA | TRBV5-1 | TRBD1 | CASRLQGDTEAFF | TGCGCCAGCAGGTTGCAGGGGGACACTGAAGCTTTCTTT
TRBJ1-2 | NA | TRBV4-3 | NA | CASSQDFAGLYGYTF | TGCGCCAGCAGCCAAGATTTTGCAGGATTATATGGCTACACCTTC
TRBJ1-6 | NA | TRBV27 | NA | CASSLTGRSPLHF | TGTGCCAGCAGTTTGACAGGCCGGTCACCCCTCCACTTT
TRBJ2-3 | NA | TRBV6-4 | NA | CASSETGGTHGDTQYF | TGTGCCAGCAGTGAGACCGGAGGGACCCACGGAGATACGCAGTATTTT
TRBJ2-7 | NA | TRBV7-2 | TRBD2 | CASSLKFGGGIPYEQYF | TGTGCCAGCAGCTTAAAATTCGGCGGGGGAATACCCTACGAGCAGTACTTC
TRBJ2-5 | once | TRBV2 | TRBD2 | CASSERTGGQETQYF | TGTGCCAGCAGTGAAAGAACGGGGGGGCAAGAGACCCAGTACTTC
TRBJ2-3 | once | TRBV4-3 | TRBD2 | CASSHYGALGGAADTQYF | TGCGCCAGCAGCCACTATGGGGCCCTCGGGGGGGCCGCAGATACGCAGTATTTT
TRBJ2-3 | few | TRBV7-2 | TRBD2 | CASSSYGLAGGPTDTQYF | TGTGCCAGCAGCTCCTACGGACTAGCGGGGGGGCCCACAGATACGCAGTATTTT
TRBJ1-6 | NA | TRBV6-5 | TRBD1 | CASSYSGTVPSPLHF | TGTGCCAGCAGTTACTCCGGGACAGTGCCTTCACCCCTCCACTTT
TRBJ2-1 | NA | TRBV6-7 | NA | CASSSRQDDSYNEQFF | TGTGCCAGCAGTTCCAGACAGGATGACTCCTACAATGAGCAGTTCTTC
TRBJ1-2 | NA | TRBV4-2 | NA | CASSQWTESVGYTF | TGTGCCAGCAGCCAATGGACAGAGAGCGTGGGCTACACCTTC
TRBJ2-5 | NA | TRBV9 | TRBD2 | CASSARTSGGTQYF | TGTGCCAGCAGCGCCCGGACTAGCGGGGGGACCCAGTACTTC
TRBJ2-3 | NA | TRBV27 | TRBD2 | CASRRGGGAGTDTQYF | TGTGCCAGCAGGCGAGGCGGGGGGGCAGGCACAGATACGCAGTATTTT
TRBJ2-5 | few | TRBV6-1 | TRBD2 | CASSDPRAGEETQYF | TGTGCCAGCAGTGACCCCCGAGCGGGGGAAGAGACCCAGTACTTC
TRBJ2-3 | NA | TRBV12-5 | NA | CASGLDRVDTQYF | TGTGCTAGTGGTTTGGACAGGGTAGATACGCAGTATTTT
TRBJ2-5 | NA | TRBV7-9 | NA | CASSLAAQETQYF | TGTGCCAGCAGCTTAGCAGCCCAAGAGACCCAGTACTTC
TRBJ1-4 | many | TRBV4-3 | NA | CASSQDPRGTTNEKLFF | TGCGCCAGCAGCCAAGATCCGAGAGGGACAACTAATGAAAAACTGTTTTTT
TRBJ1-6 | NA | TRBV7-8 | NA | CASSSQGGTNSPLHF | TGTGCCAGCAGCTCCCAGGGTGGCACCAATTCACCCCTCCACTTT
TRBJ2-7 | NA | TRBV4-2 | TRBD1 | CASSQPRQGLYEQYF | TGTGCCAGCAGCCAACCAAGACAGGGCCTCTACGAGCAGTACTTC
TRBJ2-3 | NA | TRBV25-1 | TRBD1 | CASSRRTGGNTDTQYF | TGTGCCAGCAGTAGGAGAACAGGGGGGAACACAGATACGCAGTATTTT
TRBJ2-5 | once | TRBV4-3 | TRBD2 | CASSKTGGPLETQYF | TGCGCCAGCAGCAAAACGGGGGGGCCTCTAGAGACCCAGTACTTC
TRBJ1-2 | NA | TRBV4-3 | TRBD1 | CASSFGQGYGYTF | TGCGCCAGCAGCTTCGGACAGGGCTATGGCTACACCTTC
TRBJ2-1 | NA | TRBV30 | NA | CAWSVHSFSNEQFF | TGTGCCTGGAGTGTACACAGTTTTTCCAATGAGCAGTTCTTC
TRBJ1-1 | few | TRBV2 | TRBD1 | CASSTLQGARTEAFF | TGTGCCAGCAGTACACTGCAGGGGGCTCGAACTGAAGCTTTCTTT
TRBJ1-5 | NA | TRBV5-4 | NA | CASSLGGVNQPQHF | TGTGCCAGCAGCTTAGGAGGGGTCAATCAGCCCCAGCATTTT
TRBJ2-1 | NA | TRBV5-6 | TRBD1 | CASSLAEAGGSEQFF | TGTGCCAGCAGCTTGGCCGAGGCAGGGGGAAGTGAGCAGTTCTTC
TRBJ1-2 | NA | TRBV7-9 | TRBD1 | CASSLGTDYGYTF | TGTGCCAGCAGCCTCGGGACAGACTATGGCTACACCTTC
TRBJ2-7 | NA | TRBV5-1 | TRBD2 | CASSSRGTSSYEQYF | TGCGCCAGCAGCTCGCGGGGGACCTCCTCCTACGAGCAGTACTTC
TRBJ2-2 | NA | TRBV7-2 | NA | CASSPPYSSTGELFF | TGTGCCAGCAGCCCCCCCTACAGTTCCACCGGGGAGCTGTTTTTT
TRBJ2-7 | NA | TRBV5-1 | NA | CASSLRLGYEQYF | TGCGCCAGCAGCTTGCGACTTGGGTACGAGCAGTACTTC
TRBJ1-6 | NA | TRBV6-6 | TRBD1 | CASSRDRGSPLHF | TGTGCCAGCAGTCGGGACAGGGGGTCACCCCTCCACTTT
TRBJ1-4 | few | TRBV7-2 | TRBD1 | CASSLTTGGNEKLFF | TGTGCCAGCAGCCTTACAACAGGGGGCAATGAAAAACTGTTTTTT
TRBJ1-1 | NA | TRBV29-1 | NA | CSAEPGNTEAFF | TGCAGCGCGGAGCCGGGGAACACTGAAGCTTTCTTT
TRBJ2-7 | NA | TRBV5-3 | NA | CARSLGASYEQYF | TGTGCCAGAAGCTTGGGGGCCTCCTACGAGCAGTACTTC
TRBJ1-2 | NA | TRBV15 | NA | CATSRDQSLPYGYTF | TGTGCCACCAGCAGAGATCAAAGCCTTCCCTATGGCTACACCTTC
TRBJ2-5 | once | TRBV5-4 | TRBD2 | CASTGTPSGAETQYF | TGTGCCAGTACCGGGACGCCTAGCGGGGCGGAGACCCAGTACTTC
TRBJ1-3 | few | TRBV7-6 | NA | CASSRANRLSGNTIYF | TGTGCCAGCAGCAGAGCTAACCGCCTCTCTGGAAACACCATATATTTT
TRBJ1-1 | many | TRBV19 | NA | CASSSPGGARTEAFF | TGTGCCAGTAGTTCCCCCGGGGGGGCCAGGACTGAAGCTTTCTTT
TRBJ2-7 | once | TRBV7-8 | TRBD1 | CASSLRQGAAEQYF | TGTGCCAGCAGTCTAAGACAGGGGGCCGCCGAGCAGTACTTC
TRBJ2-7 | NA | TRBV30 | TRBD1 | CACGQGLSSEQYF | TGTGCCTGCGGACAGGGTCTATCCTCCGAGCAGTACTTC
TRBJ2-7 | NA | TRBV5-1 | NA | CASSLAGQLYEQYF | TGCGCCAGCAGCTTGGCGGGACAACTATACGAGCAGTACTTC